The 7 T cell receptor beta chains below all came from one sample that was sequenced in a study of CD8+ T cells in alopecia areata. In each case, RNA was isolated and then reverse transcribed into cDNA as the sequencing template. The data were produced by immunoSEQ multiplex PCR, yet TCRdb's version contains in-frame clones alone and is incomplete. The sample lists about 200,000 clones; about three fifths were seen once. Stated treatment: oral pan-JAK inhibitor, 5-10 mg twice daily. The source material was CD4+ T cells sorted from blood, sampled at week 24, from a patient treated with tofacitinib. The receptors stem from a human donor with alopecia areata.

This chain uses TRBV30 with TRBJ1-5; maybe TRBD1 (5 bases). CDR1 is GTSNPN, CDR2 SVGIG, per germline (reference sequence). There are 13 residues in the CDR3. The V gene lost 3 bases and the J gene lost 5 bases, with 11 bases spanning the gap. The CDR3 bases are TGTGCCTGGAGCCAGGGAGTGGATCAGCCCCAGCATTTT. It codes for CAWSQGVDQPQHF.

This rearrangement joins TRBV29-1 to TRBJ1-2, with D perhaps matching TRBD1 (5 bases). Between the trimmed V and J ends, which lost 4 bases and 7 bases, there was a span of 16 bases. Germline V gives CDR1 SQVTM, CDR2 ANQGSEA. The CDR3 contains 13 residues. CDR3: CSVGSGTTGGYTF. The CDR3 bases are TGCAGCGTTGGTTCCGGGACGACGGGTGGCTACACCTTC.

CDR3 protein: CSVINISPTEAFF. The DNA of the CDR3 is TGCAGCGTGATAAACATTTCCCCCACTGAAGCTTTCTTT. The chain links TRBV29-1 to TRBJ1-1; D not certain. The CDR3 is made up of 13 amino acids. Germline CDR1 SQVTM, CDR2 ANQGSEA. Trimming removed 6 bases at V and 4 bases at J, with 15 bases between.

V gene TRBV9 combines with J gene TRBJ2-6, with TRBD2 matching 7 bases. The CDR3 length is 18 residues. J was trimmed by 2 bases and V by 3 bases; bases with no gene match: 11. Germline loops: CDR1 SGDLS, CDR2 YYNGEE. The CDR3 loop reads CASSGYGLAGAGANVLTF. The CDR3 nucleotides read TGTGCCAGCAGCGGATATGGACTCGCGGGGGCTGGGGCCAACGTCCTGACTTTC.

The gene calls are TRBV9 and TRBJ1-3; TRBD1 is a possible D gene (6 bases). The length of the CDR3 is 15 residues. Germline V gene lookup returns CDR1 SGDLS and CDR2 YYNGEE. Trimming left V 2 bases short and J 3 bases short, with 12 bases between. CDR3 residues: CASSVGGARGNTIYF. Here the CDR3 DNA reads TGTGCCAGCAGCGTTGGGGGGGCGCGTGGAAACACCATATATTTT.

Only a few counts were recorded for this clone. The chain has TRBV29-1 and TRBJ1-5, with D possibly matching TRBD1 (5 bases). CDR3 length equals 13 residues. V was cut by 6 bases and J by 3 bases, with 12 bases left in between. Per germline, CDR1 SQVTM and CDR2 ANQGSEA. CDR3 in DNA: TGCAGCGTAGGCGACAGCCCCAATCAGCCCCAGCATTTT. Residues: CSVGDSPNQPQHF.

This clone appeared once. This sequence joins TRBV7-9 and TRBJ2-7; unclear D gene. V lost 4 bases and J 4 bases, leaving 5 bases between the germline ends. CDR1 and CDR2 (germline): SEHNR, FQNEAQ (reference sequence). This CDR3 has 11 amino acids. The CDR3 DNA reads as TGTGCCAGCAGCTCAGCGTACGAGCAGTACTTC. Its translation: CASSSAYEQYF.